These T cell receptor beta chains were read from a single sample in a study of blood T cell repertoires in COVID-19. Generated by immunoSEQ multiplex PCR, the TCRdb table keeps only in-frame clones and is missing some. The table has some 300,000 clones, roughly 89% seen once. The specimen was peripheral blood. The receptors were sampled from a woman between 40 and 55 years old with COVID-19, enrolled during active disease. Each CDR3 is given with its conserved first and last residue. The order of the fields is D gene, clone size, V gene, J gene, CDR3 protein, CDR3 DNA. D genes are given only for firm matches. Size is omitted from some rows. Given values are once, few, many or a class for expanded clones.

>TRBD2|-|TRBV3-1/TRBV3-2|TRBJ2-3
CASSPSGGSTDTQYF
TGTGCCAGCAGCCCTAGCGGGGGTAGCACAGATACGCAGTATTTT
>-|-|TRBV19|TRBJ2-3
CASSGAALDTQYF
TGTGCCAGTAGTGGAGCGGCGCTAGATACGCAGTATTTT
>-|-|TRBV11-2|TRBJ1-4
CASSWRGATNEKLFF
TGTGCCAGCAGCTGGCGGGGAGCAACTAATGAAAAACTGTTTTTT
>-|-|TRBV6-1|TRBJ2-6
CASSAERVVSGANVLTF
TGTGCCAGCAGTGCTGAGAGGGTCGTCTCTGGGGCCAACGTCCTGACTTTC
>TRBD2|-|TRBV27|TRBJ2-7
CASSKMTSGGGYEQYF
TGTGCCAGCAGTAAGATGACTAGCGGGGGGGGCTACGAGCAGTACTTC
>TRBD1|-|TRBV27|TRBJ1-6
CASSLGGTANSPLHF
TGTGCCAGCAGTTTAGGAGGGACAGCGAATTCACCCCTCCACTTT
>TRBD1|-|TRBV7-2|TRBJ2-7
CASSLAGTGSSYEQYF
TGTGCCAGCAGCCTTGCAGGGACAGGCAGCTCCTACGAGCAGTACTTC
>TRBD1|-|TRBV6-2/TRBV6-3|TRBJ2-7
CASSDRAYEQYF
TGTGCCAGCAGTGACAGGGCCTACGAGCAGTACTTC
>TRBD2|-|TRBV27|TRBJ2-1
CASSSDLASGAYNEQFF
TGTGCCAGCAGTTCGGATCTTGCTAGCGGCGCCTACAATGAGCAGTTCTTC
>-|-|TRBV5-1|TRBJ2-3
CASSFSGKGTDTQYF
TGCGCCAGCAGCTTTTCCGGGAAAGGCACAGATACGCAGTATTTT
>TRBD1|-|TRBV5-8|TRBJ1-2
CASTPWGGQGADYGYTF
TGTGCCAGCACCCCTTGGGGTGGACAGGGGGCCGACTATGGCTACACCTTC
>-|-|TRBV15|TRBJ1-2
CATSRHIQGLSNYGYTF
TGTGCCACCAGCAGACATATACAGGGTCTCAGTAACTATGGCTACACCTTC
>TRBD2|-|TRBV10-3|TRBJ2-1
CAISGSGSRFYNEQFF
TGTGCCATCAGTGGTAGCGGGAGCCGATTTTACAATGAGCAGTTCTTC
>TRBD2|-|TRBV11-2|TRBJ2-2
CASSPGFSGRALPGELFF
TGTGCCAGCAGCCCAGGGTTTAGCGGGAGGGCCTTACCCGGGGAGCTGTTTTTT
>TRBD1|-|TRBV5-6|TRBJ1-2
CASSPWTGYGYGYTF
TGTGCCAGCAGCCCCTGGACAGGGTATGGCTATGGCTACACCTTC
>-|-|TRBV7-2|TRBJ2-6
CASSLQGLGSGANVLTF
TGTGCCAGCAGCTTACAGGGCCTAGGCTCTGGGGCCAACGTCCTGACTTTC
>-|-|TRBV27|TRBJ2-1
CASSPPPSTSLNNEQFF
TGTGCCAGCAGTCCACCCCCAAGCACTAGCCTAAACAATGAGCAGTTCTTC
>TRBD1|-|TRBV7-2|TRBJ2-7
CASSLGGAGGYTYEQYF
TGTGCCAGCAGCTTAGGAGGGGCAGGGGGCTACACCTACGAGCAGTACTTC
>-|-|TRBV28|TRBJ1-5
CASSLHWTEKRTHSNQPQHF
TGTGCCAGCAGCCTACATTGGACGGAGAAGCGGACCCATAGCAATCAGCCCCAGCATTTT
>TRBD1|-|TRBV27|TRBJ1-2
CASSLSSTGSGNYGYTF
TGTGCCAGCAGTTTATCCTCGACAGGGAGTGGCAACTATGGCTACACCTTC
>TRBD2|once|TRBV7-2|TRBJ2-4
CASSLTILAGDRLWYF
TGTGCCAGCAGCCTGACTATTCTAGCGGGAGATCGCCTCTGGTACTTC
>-|-|TRBV5-1|TRBJ1-1
CASSLVVGGLNTEAFF
TGCGCCAGCAGCTTGGTGGTTGGGGGACTCAACACTGAAGCTTTCTTT
>TRBD1|-|TRBV18|TRBJ2-7
CASSPTLLTYRDSFYEQYF
TGTGCCAGCTCACCGACCCTTCTAACCTACCGGGACAGTTTCTACGAGCAGTACTTC
>TRBD1|-|TRBV14|TRBJ2-5
CASSQLPGQDQETQYF
TGTGCCAGCAGCCAATTACCCGGACAGGACCAAGAGACCCAGTACTTC
>TRBD2|-|TRBV3-1/TRBV3-2|TRBJ2-2
CASSQDFPAGTGELFF
TGTGCCAGCAGCCAAGATTTTCCAGCGGGGACCGGGGAGCTGTTTTTT